The 18 T cell receptor beta chains below all came from one sample that was sequenced in a study of T cells in Graves' hyperthyroidism and ophthalmopathy. The CDR3 regions of TCR beta were amplified from RNA transcripts. The HTBI set primed first-round TCR CDR3 RT-PCR. TCRdb reprocessed the multiplex PCR reads via MiXCR and lists one record per CDR3 protein. The repertoire holds about 560,000 distinct CDR3 sequences, with approximately 15% as singletons. Specimen: blood. Source of these receptors: a woman under 30 with Graves' hyperthyroidism.

This clonotype was observed many times. This chain uses TRBV20-1 with TRBJ1-4, with D tentatively TRBD1 (5 bases). The CDR3 spans 11 residues. V lost 6 bases, J lost 8 bases, and 10 bases lay in between. Germline V gives CDR1 DFQATT, CDR2 SNEGSKA (reference sequence). CDR3 protein: CSAWDVEKLFF. CDR3 nucleotides: TGCAGTGCCTGGGACGTCGAAAAACTGTTTTTT.

This clonotype was recorded many times. The chain has TRBV3-1 and TRBJ1-2, with unresolved D. This CDR3 comprises 12 residues. Between the trimmed V and J ends, which lost 2 bases and 5 bases, there was a span of 6 bases. CDR1 is LGHDT, CDR2 YNNKEL, per germline (reference sequence). CDR3 protein: CASSQSLYGYTF. The CDR3 DNA sequence: TGTGCCAGCAGCCAAAGCTTATATGGCTACACCTTC.

CDR3 amino acids: CSVEEGIGYTF. The CDR3, as DNA: TGCAGCGTTGAAGAGGGGATTGGCTACACCTTC. The V and J genes are TRBV29-1 and TRBJ1-2; D gene uncertain. This CDR3 comprises 11 residues. Trimming took off 0 bases at V and 7 bases at J, with 6 bases between the two ends. Germline-derived CDR1 and CDR2 are SQVTM and ANQGSEA. Variable domain in full (rest from reference TRBV29-1 and TRBJ1-2): SAVISQKPSRDICQRGTSLTIQCQVDSQVTMMFWYRQQPGQSLTLIATANQGSEATYESGFVIDKFPISRPNLTFSTLTVSNMSPEDSSIYLCSVEEGIGYTFGSGTRLTVV.

V is TRBV24-1 and J is TRBJ2-2; the D call may be TRBD1 or TRBD2 (5 bases each). V was pared by 4 bases and J by 4 bases, with 12 bases between. Germline CDR1 is KGHDR and CDR2 is SFDVKD. CDR3 length: 15 residues. In DNA form, the CDR3 reads TGTGCCACCAGTGACCGGGGCTTCTTCACCGGGGAGCTGTTTTTT. Protein sequence: CATSDRGFFTGELFF.

This clonotype has ten or more counts. This chain joins TRBV28 and TRBJ2-1; 15 bases match TRBD2. After removal of 3 bases from V and 0 bases from J, the junction contained 6 bases not matched to a gene. CDR1 MDHEN and CDR2 SYDVKM come from the germline V gene. The length of the CDR3 is 19 residues. The CDR3 spells CASSFFGTSGRSSYNEQFF. The CDR3 nucleotides are TGTGCCAGCAGTTTTTTTGGGACTAGCGGGAGGAGCTCCTACAATGAGCAGTTCTTC.

The chain is built from TRBV5-1 and TRBJ2-5, with unresolved D. Germline loops: CDR1 SGHRS, CDR2 YFSETQ. Trimming shortened V by 1 base and J by 2 bases, and 9 bases separated the two germline ends. This CDR3 region has 14 residues. This CDR3 reads CASSLRLIQETQYF. CDR3 sequence (DNA): TGCGCCAGCAGCTTGAGGCTGATTCAAGAGACCCAGTACTTC.

This clonotype was seen only a few times. The chain couples TRBV20-1 to TRBJ1-1; D is possibly TRBD1 (5 bases). The germline gives CDR1 DFQATT, CDR2 SNEGSKA (reference sequence). The CDR3 covers 16 residues. The ends were cut back, 3 bases at V and 2 bases at J, with 19 bases in the middle. This chain's CDR3 is CSARRGRGTVNTEAFF. The DNA for the CDR3 is TGCAGTGCTAGGAGGGGACGAGGTACCGTTAACACTGAAGCTTTCTTT.

The chain has TRBV29-1 and TRBJ2-7; D is uncertain. This CDR3 has 13 residues. The germline gives CDR1 SQVTM, CDR2 ANQGSEA. The germline V and J ends were trimmed by 1 base and 5 bases, with 12 bases remaining between them. The DNA for the CDR3 is TGCAGCGTTGAAGTTTCCTGGAGTCACGAGCAGTACTTC. Translated, it gives CSVEVSWSHEQYF.

Ten or more counts support this clonotype. V usage is TRBV12-3 or TRBV12-4 and J usage is TRBJ2-6; unclear D gene. The CDR3 totals 16 residues. The germline V and J ends were trimmed by 5 bases and 3 bases, with 14 bases remaining between them. The CDR3 loop reads CASSHGDLNGANVLTF. The CDR3 bases are TGTGCCAGCAGTCATGGGGATCTCAATGGGGCCAACGTCCTGACTTTC.

The chain joins TRBV4-2 to TRBJ2-7, with D possibly being TRBD2 (6 bases). Germline V lookup: CDR1 LGHNA, CDR2 YNFKEQ. The CDR3 runs 15 residues. V was clipped by 0 bases and J by 4 bases, with 13 bases between them. Written as DNA, the CDR3 is TGTGCCAGCAGCCAAGAGGAGGGCCCAGCTTACGAGCAGTACTTC. It is translated as CASSQEEGPAYEQYF.

J is TRBJ2-3 and V is TRBV4-3; TRBD2 matches at 12 bases. The CDR3 contains 16 residues. Germline CDR1 and CDR2: LGHNA and YSLEER. V shed 2 bases, J shed 4 bases, and the junction held 4 bases outside the gene matches. The CDR3 coding sequence is TGCGCCAGCAGCCAAACTAGCGGGGGGTGGGCAGATACGCAGTATTTT. This encodes CASSQTSGGWADTQYF.

This clonotype was observed many times. The V and J genes are TRBV7-6 and TRBJ2-1; 10 bases are shared with TRBD2. Trimming removed 2 bases from V and 4 bases from J; junction bases left unmatched: 11. Germline V CDR1 and CDR2: SGHVS, FNYEAQ. The CDR3 sequence is 18 residues long. The CDR3 DNA reads TGTGCCAGCAGCTTAAATAGCGGGGGGTCTCCACGTTACAATGAGCAGTTCTTC. It encodes CASSLNSGGSPRYNEQFF.

This clonotype was seen repeatedly, ten times or more. The CDR3 DNA follows: TGTGCCAGCAGCTTATATGCTGGCACTGAAGCTTTCTTT. Protein product: CASSLYAGTEAFF. The chain employs TRBV7-9 and TRBJ1-1; no reliable D call. The CDR3 spans 13 residues. The V end was cut by 2 bases, the J end by 4 bases, with 8 bases between. Germline CDR1 reads SEHNR; CDR2 reads FQNEAQ (reference sequence).

This clonotype has a handful of counts. The chain has TRBV20-1 and TRBJ2-7, with 9 nucleotides matching TRBD2. V lost 0 bases and J lost 2; bases outside the gene matches: 11. CDR3 length: 17 residues. Germline V gene data show CDR1 as DFQATT and CDR2 as SNEGSKA (reference sequence). The CDR3: CSARDQSERGATYEQYF. Written as DNA, the CDR3 is TGCAGTGCTAGAGACCAGAGTGAGCGGGGGGCGACCTACGAGCAGTACTTC.

This clonotype was recorded a few times. The V and J genes are TRBV18 and TRBJ2-2; D is unresolved. V shed 0 bases and J shed 5 bases, with 13 bases lying between them. From germline, CDR1 is KGHSH and CDR2 LQKENI. This CDR3 is built from 16 residues. CDR3 sequence reads: CASSPPSQPGTGELFF. CDR3 DNA: TGTGCCAGCTCACCACCGAGCCAACCCGGGACCGGGGAGCTGTTTTTT.

The table lists this clonotype with a count of one. A much larger clone differs by one base, so this may be a read error. The V call is TRBV5-1, the J call TRBJ2-3; TRBD2 matches at 7 bases. CDR1 is SGHRS and CDR2 is YFSETQ in the germline V gene. The CDR3 is 14 amino acids. In DNA form, the CDR3 reads TGCGCCAGCAGCTTGGTCCTGGCGGGAGATACGCGGTATTTT. Translation gives CASSLVLAGDTRYF.

This clonotype was seen a handful of times. The chain is built from TRBV5-1 and TRBJ2-3; D is unresolved. The germline V and J ends were trimmed by 0 bases and 3 bases, with 11 bases remaining between them. Germline CDR1 and CDR2: SGHRS and YFSETQ. The CDR3 contains 15 residues. The CDR3 protein is CASSLDPGGTDTQYF. CDR3 sequence (DNA): TGCGCCAGCAGCTTGGACCCTGGTGGGACAGATACGCAGTATTTT. The whole variable domain, remainder taken from reference TRBV5-1 and TRBJ2-3, is KAGVTQTPRYLIKTRGQQVTLSCSPISGHRSVSWYQQTPGQGLQFLFEYFSETQRNKGNFPGRFSGRQFSNSRSEMNVSTLELGDSALYLCASSLDPGGTDTQYFGPGTRLTVL.

This clonotype was seen ten or more times. The V gene is TRBV27, the J gene TRBJ1-1; possibly TRBD1 for D (6 bases). The CDR3 runs to 15 residues. CDR1 and CDR2 (germline): MNHEY, SMNVEV (reference sequence). V gave up 8 bases and J gave up 4 bases, with 20 bases separating them. CDR3 DNA: TGTGCCAGCGGCTGGGGGGGGCGTCTGAGCACTGAAGCTTTCTTT. This codes for CASGWGGRLSTEAFF.